This record concerns one TCR beta chain sequence. This record comes from a study of blood T cell repertoires in COVID-19. Background on the study: The samples span acute and convalescent COVID-19 from the United States, Italy and Spain. PBMCs, B-cell-depleted T cells, or T cells were the source of the cDNA or gDNA that made up the material.

Methods used by the authors: Cell counts per sample came from amplifying reference gene primers. Sequencing was performed with immunoSEQ multiplex PCR; in TCRdb, only in-frame clones are kept and a portion is missing. For V, J and clone size, that table is used; D and trimming come from the DNA. The table lists over 75,000 clones, more than 75% of them singletons. CDR3 length: 14 residues. Germline lookup yields CDR1 SGHTS and CDR2 YDEGEE. The trim removed 7 bases at V and 3 bases at J, leaving 8 bases unmatched. The receptor was isolated from a human donor in a cohort sampled during active COVID-19. What was sequenced was peripheral blood. V usage is TRBV5-8 and J usage is TRBJ1-1, with 8 bases that match TRBD1. CDR3 nucleotide sequence: TGTGCCAGCGGCGACAGGGGTCCGGACACTGAAGCTTTCTTT. This sequence encodes CASGDRGPDTEAFF.